The 17 T cell receptor beta chains given below trace back to one sample, sequenced in a study of T cell repertoires in cytomegalovirus infection. Their target antigens are unknown. TCRdb itself ran the reads through MiXCR, one entry per CDR3 protein. Of some 920,000 distinct CDR3 sequences detected, roughly 30% appear once; the ten largest clones hold roughly 13%. Sequenced material: cultured CD8+ T cells from PBMCs, taken from culture after CMV antigen stimulation. Every receptor here comes from a human donor in good health (CMV status not recorded). Some clones in this sample may be carry-over from other donors' samples.

The chain carries TRBV27 and TRBJ2-3; D perhaps matches TRBD2 (6 bases). This CDR3 contains 16 residues. V lost 8 bases, J lost 0 bases, and 18 bases lay in between. Looked up from germline, CDR1 is MNHEY and CDR2 is SMNVEV (reference sequence). CDR3 sequence reads: CASSLSWGTSTDTQYF. CDR3 nucleotide sequence: TGTGCCAGCTCCCTGTCCTGGGGGACTAGCACAGATACGCAGTATTTT.

This clonotype appeared once. Compared with germline, one end of the junction differs, possibly owing to a read error. J is TRBJ2-2 and V is TRBV19; a possible D gene is TRBD1 (5 bases). This CDR3 is 14 amino acids long. Per germline, CDR1 LNHDA and CDR2 SQIVND (reference sequence). The chain's CDR3 is CPSSRAGNTGELFF. CDR3 sequence (DNA): TGTCCCAGTAGTCGGGCAGGGAATACCGGGGAGCTGTTTTTT.

The chain couples TRBV29-1 to TRBJ1-2; 9 nucleotides agree with TRBD1. Germline-derived CDR1 and CDR2 are SQVTM and ANQGSEA. After removal of 5 bases from V and 8 bases from J, the junction contained 6 bases not matched to a gene. The CDR3 consists of 12 residues. The CDR3 is CSVPGGQGGYTF. The CDR3 nucleotides are TGCAGCGTTCCTGGGGGACAGGGCGGCTACACCTTC.

The chain has TRBV28 and TRBJ2-4, with 9 nucleotides matching TRBD2. V lost 3 bases and J lost 6; bases outside the gene matches: 12. CDR1 and CDR2 from the germline V gene are MDHEN and SYDVKM. The length of the CDR3 is 17 residues. The CDR3 DNA reads TGTGCCAGCAGTTTCGTGTCTAGCGGGGATCTCCCAAACATTCAGTACTTC. As protein: CASSFVSSGDLPNIQYF.

The CDR3 coding sequence is TGTGCCAGCAGCGTAGTCCGTAGCGGGGGTGAGCAGTTCTTC. This gives the protein CASSVVRSGGEQFF. The chain combines TRBV9 with TRBJ2-1; 9 bases match TRBD2. From germline, CDR1 is SGDLS and CDR2 YYNGEE. The J segment lost 9 bases and the V segment lost 0 bases, leaving 4 bases of the junction unmatched. This CDR3 is built from 14 residues.

V and J are TRBV4-1 and TRBJ1-6, with D possibly TRBD1 on 5 matching bases. Looked up from germline, CDR1 is MGHRA and CDR2 is YSYEKL. This CDR3 comprises 15 residues. The V end was cut by 5 bases, the J end by 14 bases, with 22 bases between. CDR3 nucleotides: TGCGCCAGCAGCTCCGCGGGGGGAATCCTTGGGTCCCTCCACTTT. Protein: CASSSAGGILGSLHF.

The chain couples TRBV7-9 to TRBJ1-1, with 8 bases matching TRBD1. V gave up 6 bases and J gave up 8 bases; unmatched junction bases: 8. Germline lookup yields CDR1 SEHNR and CDR2 FQNEAQ (reference sequence). The CDR3 runs 13 residues. DNA for the CDR3: TGTGCCAGCAGGGAGCAGGGGGCACCAGAAGCTTTCTTT. Translating it yields CASREQGAPEAFF.

The chain uses TRBV27 and TRBJ1-1, with a possible D match to TRBD1 (6 bases). Germline-derived CDR1 and CDR2 are MNHEY and SMNVEV (reference sequence). CDR3 length: 14 amino acids. The germline V and J ends were trimmed by 4 bases and 6 bases, with 15 bases remaining between them. The CDR3 reads CASSSSNRESEAFF. Here the CDR3 DNA reads TGTGCCAGCAGTTCGTCGAACAGGGAGTCTGAAGCTTTCTTT.

This clonotype was detected many times. The rearrangement uses TRBV7-2 and TRBJ1-5, with a weak D call TRBD1 (5 bases). Germline loops: CDR1 SGHTA, CDR2 FQGNSA. The CDR3 runs 17 residues. V was shortened by 3 bases and J by 3 bases, with 18 bases between the two germline ends. Written as DNA, the CDR3 is TGTGCCAGCAGCTTCCCAGCTGGCAGGGAGTACAATCAGCCCCAGCATTTT. Encoded protein: CASSFPAGREYNQPQHF. Full variable domain (remainder filled in from reference TRBV7-2 and TRBJ1-5): GAGVSQSPSNKVTEKGKDVELRCDPISGHTALYWYRQSLGQGLEFLIYFQGNSAPDKSGLPSDRFSAERTGGSVSTLTIQRTQQEDSAVYLCASSFPAGREYNQPQHFGDGTRLSIL.

This clonotype has a count of ten or more. This may come from a read error, since a much larger clone is one base off. The chain links TRBV5-6 to TRBJ1-1; unclear D gene. The CDR3 length is 11 residues. Trimming cost V 2 bases and J 4 bases, with 3 bases left between them. Germline CDR1 SGHDT, CDR2 YYEEEE. CDR3 residues: CASSFATEAFF. The CDR3 nucleotides are TGTGCCAGCAGCTTCGCCACTGAAGCTTTCTTT.

This clonotype was seen only once. The V and J genes are TRBV6-2 or TRBV6-3 and TRBJ2-1; possibly TRBD1 for D (6 bases). The CDR3 spans 16 residues. The V end was cut by 0 bases, the J end by 4 bases, with 13 bases between. Germline CDR1 reads MNHEY; CDR2 reads SVGEGT. CDR3 DNA: TGTGCCAGCAGTTACTCTCTGGACAGACCATACAATGAGCAGTTCTTC. The encoded protein is CASSYSLDRPYNEQFF.

The chain joins TRBV20-1 to TRBJ1-2, with D unclear. The CDR3 sequence is 13 residues long. V was pared by 0 bases and J by 8 bases, with 13 bases between. The germline V gene has CDR1 DFQATT and CDR2 SNEGSKA (reference sequence). The CDR3 protein is CSARDVGVGGYTF. DNA for the CDR3: TGCAGTGCTAGAGATGTGGGCGTGGGGGGCTACACCTTC.

In this sample, this clonotype turned up a few times. The chain combines TRBV27 with TRBJ1-2; TRBD1 agrees at 10 bases. CDR1 is MNHEY and CDR2 is SMNVEV in the germline V gene (reference sequence). The CDR3 has 15 amino acids. V lost 5 bases to trimming and J lost 5 bases; unmatched junction nucleotides: 8. CDR3 amino acids: CASSPSGQGLYGYTF. The CDR3 DNA reads TGTGCCAGCAGTCCCTCGGGACAGGGGCTTTATGGCTACACCTTC.

This clonotype turned up a few times. The V gene is TRBV7-9, the J gene TRBJ2-5; 7 bases fit TRBD1. The trim removed 4 bases at V and 4 bases at J, leaving 9 bases unmatched. CDR3 size: 15 residues. Germline CDR1 SEHNR, CDR2 FQNEAQ (reference sequence). CDR3 sequence reads: CASSSKDRSRETQYF. CDR3 DNA sequence: TGTGCCAGCAGCTCTAAGGACAGGTCCCGAGAGACCCAGTACTTC. Using reference TRBV7-9 and TRBJ2-5 for the parts outside the CDR3, the full variable domain is DTGVSQNPRHKITKRGQNVTFRCDPISEHNRLYWYRQTLGQGPEFLTYFQNEAQLEKSRLLSDRFSAERPKGSFSTLEIQRTEQGDSAMYLCASSSKDRSRETQYFGPGTRLLVL.

CDR3 amino acids: CSVMTTNTGELFF. DNA for the CDR3: TGCAGCGTTATGACAACGAACACCGGGGAGCTGTTTTTT. The J gene is TRBJ2-2, the V gene TRBV29-1; D unclear. Germline V gene data show CDR1 as SQVTM and CDR2 as ANQGSEA. V was clipped by 5 bases and J by 0 bases, with 7 bases between them. The CDR3 totals 13 residues.

In this sample, this clonotype turned up many times. The rearrangement joins TRBV7-2 to TRBJ2-7, with 11 bases aligning to TRBD1. CDR1 is SGHTA and CDR2 is FQGNSA in the germline V gene. This CDR3 comprises 14 residues. V dropped 5 bases and J dropped 4; count of bases not matched to a gene: 4. The CDR3 nucleotides are TGTGCCAGCAGCATAGGACAGGGGGCTTACGAGCAGTACGTC. Amino acids: CASSIGQGAYEQYV.

This clonotype appeared many times. The J gene is TRBJ2-3, the V gene TRBV7-2; no definite D call. V was pared by 5 bases and J by 3 bases, with 18 bases between. There are 16 residues in the CDR3. Germline CDR1 SGHTA, CDR2 FQGNSA. The CDR3 nucleotides read TGTGCCAGCAGCCCGTCCCACACGGCAAGGACAGATACGCAGTATTTT. It specifies CASSPSHTARTDTQYF.